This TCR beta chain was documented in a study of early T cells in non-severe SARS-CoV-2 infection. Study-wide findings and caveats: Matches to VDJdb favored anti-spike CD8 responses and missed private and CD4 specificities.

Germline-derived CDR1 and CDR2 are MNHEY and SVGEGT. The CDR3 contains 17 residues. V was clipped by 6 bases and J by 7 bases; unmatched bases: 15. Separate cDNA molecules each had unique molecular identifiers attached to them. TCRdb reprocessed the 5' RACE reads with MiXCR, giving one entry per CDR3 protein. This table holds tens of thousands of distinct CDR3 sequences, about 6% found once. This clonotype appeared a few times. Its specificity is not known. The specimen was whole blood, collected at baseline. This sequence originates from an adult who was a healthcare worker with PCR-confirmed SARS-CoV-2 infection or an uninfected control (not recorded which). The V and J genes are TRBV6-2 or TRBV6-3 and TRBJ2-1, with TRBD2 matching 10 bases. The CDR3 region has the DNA TGTGCCAGCAGCCTTAACCAACTTCTAGCGGGAGCAAATGAGCAGTTCTTC. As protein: CASSLNQLLAGANEQFF.